A selection of T cell receptor beta chains follows, all from one sample in a study of T cell responses to AZD1222 COVID-19 vaccine. Profiled with immunoSEQ multiplex PCR; TCRdb holds only in-frame clones, not every one. Here the sample spans over 150,000 clones, around 92% being singletons. The sample consisted of peripheral blood, taken on day 0 of AZD1222 vaccination. The source of these receptors is an adult in good health. Both conserved end residues are part of each CDR3.

TRBV9,CASSMGTSANTGELFF
TRBV29-1,CSATENTEAFF
TRBV5-6,CASSLWGADNEKLFF
TRBV19,CASSRQDSPLHF
TRBV28,CASSLRQGRETQYF
TRBV5-1,CASSGDGQNSPLHF
TRBV4-1,CASTPRAGVPAGELFF
TRBV7-2,CASSLARGAGELFF
TRBV5-1,CASSLGQNNSPLHF
TRBV19,CASSKVGGSSSYNSPLHF
TRBV19,CASSIDLGFETQYF
TRBV29-1,CSVAEIQDGYTF
TRBV7-9,CASSFRQGDGYTF
TRBV19,CATQGLAGEVDEQFF
TRBV19,CASSTRTVNTEAFF
TRBV11-2,CASSHSPLNTEAFF
TRBV9,CASSGRLAGGPNRHTGELFF
TRBV6-5,CASGNWDGWNEQFF
TRBV10-2,CASTLAGVSYNEQFF
TRBV3-1/TRBV3-2,CASSQGSAGHKYNEQFF
TRBV4-1,CASSFDRGNTEAFF
TRBV7-9,CASREVYTGELFF
TRBV14,CASSQDGTAETQYF
TRBV24-1,CATSDLPGGGARNEQFF
TRBV24-1,CATSDSGTGGYNEQFF
TRBV14,CASSQVLTEAFF
TRBV28,CASSLIGHTEAFF
TRBV6-5,CASSLGLAGYNEQFF
TRBV12-3/TRBV12-4,CASSFPGYEQYF
TRBV10-3,CAISETGGGYTF
TRBV7-8,CATTRDRVSYGYTF
TRBV7-9,CASSSYPRTGRFTGNTIYF
TRBV5-6,CASSPLDRDPNYGYTF
TRBV10-3,CATTGTSQGSYNSPLHF
TRBV5-4,CASSAGTVVYGYTF
TRBV9,CASSVGSYNSPLHF
TRBV10-3,CAISDLDRTNTGELFF
TRBV2,CASKLLYVVMNTEAFF
TRBV11-3,CASSTGQGVKNEQFF
TRBV28,CASRPGFAEQFF
TRBV4-2,CASTRAGTGQYGDTQYF
TRBV27,CASKTGRQEEQYF
TRBV7-2,CASSFLAGASTDTQYF
TRBV18,CASSPGAGLNYGYTF
TRBV5-1,CASIPDSLNTDEQFF
TRBV12-3/TRBV12-4,CASSFGETQYF
TRBV6-5,CASSYSSRVDQPQHF
TRBV7-2,CASSFRTGGLAEAFF
TRBV20-1,CSVGGDYGYTF
TRBV3-1/TRBV3-2,CASSRITGNTEAFF
TRBV7-2,CASSPGANTEAFF
TRBV4-1,CASSQSQGNTEAFF
TRBV7-9,CASSPPGSDYEQYF
TRBV6-5,CASSQLAGDSYEQYF
TRBV7-2,CASSLTGELFF
TRBV7-7,CASRVIAGENTDTQYF